A selection of T cell receptor beta chains follows, all from one sample in a study of blood T cells in healthy people across ages. A single record per CDR3 protein comes from TCRdb applying MiXCR to the 5' RACE reads. There are about 1.8 million distinct CDR3 sequences in the sample; around 48% occur only once, and about 2.1% lies in the top ten. The sequencing input was blood. These receptor sequences come from a middle-aged woman in good health. Each CDR3 is given with its conserved first and last residue. The D gene is left open where the match is weak. Expanded clones get a size class; other rows say once, few or many, or leave the size out.

>TRBV6-5|-|TRBJ2-5|-
CASSYPSSGTGTQYF
TGTGCCAGCAGTTACCCCTCTTCGGGCACGGGGACCCAGTACTTC
>TRBV28|-|TRBJ1-6|-
CASYGQYNSPLHF
TGTGCCAGCTACGGACAGTATAATTCACCCCTCCACTTT
>TRBV6-1|-|TRBJ1-5|-
CASSLRLGSGISNQPQHF
TGTGCCAGCAGTCTCCGGTTGGGGTCTGGAATTAGCAATCAGCCCCAGCATTTT
>TRBV9|few|TRBJ2-3|-
CASSAGATDTQYF
TGTGCCAGCAGCGCAGGGGCCACAGATACGCAGTATTTT
>TRBV2|-|TRBJ2-5|-
CASSELAGYDNEQYF
TGTGCCAGCAGTGAACTAGCCGGATATGACAATGAGCAGTACTTC
>TRBV12-3/TRBV12-4|-|TRBJ1-5|-
CASSDGSNQPQHF
TGTGCCAGCAGTGATGGATCCAATCAGCCCCAGCATTTT
>TRBV7-2|few|TRBJ2-6|-
CASSLKGTGANVLTF
TGTGCCAGCAGCTTGAAGGGAACTGGGGCCAACGTCCTGACTTTC
>TRBV5-1|-|TRBJ1-5|-
CASSLDPGPQPQHF
TGCGCCAGCAGCTTGGATCCAGGGCCCCAGCCCCAGCATTTT
>TRBV28|-|TRBJ1-6|-
CASSPLRASGNSPLHF
TGTGCCAGCAGCCCCCTAAGGGCCAGTGGGAATTCACCCCTCCACTTT
>TRBV4-1|few|TRBJ2-5|-
CASSQETIDQETQYF
TGCGCCAGCAGCCAAGAAACCATCGACCAAGAGACCCAGTACTTC
>TRBV7-9|-|TRBJ1-1|TRBD1
CASGAGQGGTAFF
TGTGCCAGCGGGGCGGGACAGGGAGGCACAGCTTTCTTT
>TRBV20-1|-|TRBJ1-5|TRBD1
CSATTGGVDQPQHF
TGCAGTGCTACAACAGGGGGGGTCGATCAGCCCCAGCATTTT
>TRBV11-1|-|TRBJ2-1|TRBD2
CASSQPGLAFQQFF
TGTGCCAGCAGCCAGCCGGGACTAGCGTTTCAACAGTTCTTC
>TRBV6-2/TRBV6-3|-|TRBJ2-7|TRBD1
CASSLGQLPTYEQYF
TGTGCCAGCAGCCTGGGACAGCTTCCTACTTACGAGCAGTACTTC
>TRBV20-1|-|TRBJ2-5|TRBD2
CSALSGGTQGTQYF
TGCAGTGCTCTTAGCGGGGGGACTCAAGGGACCCAGTACTTC
>TRBV27|-|TRBJ2-7|TRBD2
CASSPIGTSGDEQYF
TGTGCCAGCAGTCCTATAGGGACTAGCGGGGATGAGCAGTACTTC
>TRBV15|-|TRBJ2-3|TRBD2
CATSRGSKRGGADTQYF
TGTGCCACCAGCAGAGGATCAAAGCGGGGGGGCGCAGATACGCAGTATTTT
>TRBV20-1|-|TRBJ2-7|-
CSARGGSLNSYEQYF
TGCAGTGCTAGGGGTGGGTCCCTCAACTCCTACGAGCAGTACTTC
>TRBV13|-|TRBJ2-3|-
CASIGGGEYTQYF
TGTGCCAGCATCGGCGGTGGTGAATATACGCAGTATTTT
>TRBV28|-|TRBJ1-1|-
CASSRDVVTEAFF
TGTGCCAGCAGTCGCGACGTAGTTACTGAAGCTTTCTTT
>TRBV9|-|TRBJ1-4|-
CASSDAGRANEKLFF
TGTGCCAGCAGCGACGCGGGAAGGGCTAATGAAAAACTGTTTTTT
>TRBV2|-|TRBJ2-1|-
CASSEVGGPLNEQFF
TGTGCCAGCAGTGAGGTGGGGGGGCCCCTTAATGAGCAGTTCTTC
>TRBV20-1|few|TRBJ2-6|TRBD2
CSAVGGSGANVLTF
TGCAGTGCTGTCGGGGGGTCTGGGGCCAACGTCCTGACTTTC
>TRBV24-1|few|TRBJ2-3|TRBD1
CATMDRGYTSTDTQYF
TGTGCCACCATGGACAGGGGGTATACTAGCACAGATACGCAGTATTTT
>TRBV5-1|-|TRBJ1-2|-
CASRNSAGVGYGYTF
TGCGCCAGCAGAAATTCTGCGGGGGTAGGCTATGGCTACACCTTC
>TRBV20-1|-|TRBJ2-1|TRBD2
CSASSSGGGNEQFF
TGCAGTGCTTCTTCTAGCGGGGGGGGTAATGAGCAGTTCTTC
>TRBV4-3|-|TRBJ1-5|-
CASSQEKRQDQPQHF
TGCGCCAGCAGCCAAGAGAAGCGTCAAGATCAGCCCCAGCATTTT
>TRBV10-3|few|TRBJ2-3|-
CATGQNTDTQYF
TGTGCCACCGGACAGAACACAGATACGCAGTATTTT
>TRBV7-2|few|TRBJ2-6|TRBD2
CASSLALAGVSRSGANVLTF
TGTGCCAGCAGCTTAGCACTAGCGGGGGTCTCGCGGTCTGGGGCCAACGTCCTGACTTTC
>TRBV10-2|-|TRBJ2-7|-
CASRGWTNVDEQYF
TGCGCCAGCAGGGGATGGACAAACGTCGATGAGCAGTACTTC
>TRBV20-1|-|TRBJ1-5|TRBD1
CSTSTGEGNQPQHF
TGCAGTACTTCGACAGGGGAAGGCAATCAGCCCCAGCATTTT
>TRBV29-1|few|TRBJ2-3|TRBD2
CSVEASGGGRTDTQYF
TGCAGCGTTGAAGCTTCGGGGGGGGGCAGAACAGATACGCAGTATTTT
>TRBV28|few|TRBJ2-1|-
CASSSHTGLDEQFF
TGTGCCAGCAGTTCCCACACAGGGCTCGATGAGCAGTTCTTC
>TRBV6-2/TRBV6-3|-|TRBJ2-1|TRBD2
CASTLAGQPYNEQFF
TGTGCCAGCACCTTAGCGGGGCAGCCCTACAATGAGCAGTTCTTC
>TRBV7-2|once|TRBJ2-5|-
CASSLWRNQETRYF
TGTGCCAGCAGCTTGTGGCGGAACCAAGAGACCCGGTACTTC
>TRBV7-9|-|TRBJ1-3|-
CASSFEGLSGNTIYF
TGTGCCAGCAGCTTTGAGGGTCTCTCTGGAAACACCATATATTTT
>TRBV2|few|TRBJ2-1|-
CASMGVLGANEQFF
TGTGCCAGCATGGGGGTCCTAGGGGCAAATGAGCAGTTCTTC
>TRBV20-1|few|TRBJ1-5|-
CSANGAVDQPQHF
TGCAGTGCTAACGGGGCTGTGGATCAGCCCCAGCATTTT